The 25 T cell receptor beta chains below were found in one sample sequenced in a study of blood T cell dynamics during melanoma immunotherapy. TCRdb keeps only in-frame clones here, not all; method: immunoSEQ multiplex PCR. The table shows about 10,000 clones, with around nine tenths occurring only once. The time point denotes: week 3, after first cycle of checkpoint inhibitor. Sequenced here: blood, sampled from a patient treated with checkpoint blockade. Source of these receptors: a human donor with melanoma.

The J gene is TRBJ1-1, the V gene TRBV10-2; D is unresolved. Deletions cut 6 bases from V and 3 bases from J, with 2 bases between. Germline V gene data show CDR1 as WSHSY and CDR2 as SAAADI. The CDR3 has 10 amino acids. The CDR3 DNA follows: TGCGCCAGCAGCGACACTGAAGCTTTCTTT. This encodes CASSDTEAFF.

The V gene is TRBV7-2, the J gene TRBJ2-3, with D tentatively TRBD2 (5 bases). Germline V gene data show CDR1 as SGHTA and CDR2 as FQGNSA. Trimming removed 6 bases at V and 2 bases at J, with 24 bases between. The CDR3 loop spans 18 amino acids. The CDR3, as DNA: TGTGCCAGCAGATACCCTCGGGTCCGAGGGAGAGCCACAGATACGCAGTATTTT. Translation: CASRYPRVRGRATDTQYF.

This clone was recorded once. The gene calls are TRBV7-9 and TRBJ1-1; no definite D call. CDR3 length equals 13 residues. Deletions cut 3 bases from V and 0 bases from J, with 5 bases between. The germline CDR1 and CDR2 sequences are SEHNR and FQNEAQ (reference sequence). DNA for the CDR3: TGTGCCAGCAGCTTTGGAATGAACACTGAAGCTTTCTTT. It codes for CASSFGMNTEAFF.

This chain joins TRBV28 and TRBJ2-3; the match to TRBD2 covers 8 bases. This CDR3 is 15 amino acids long. CDR1 MDHEN and CDR2 SYDVKM come from the germline V gene. The ends lost 2 bases at V and 7 bases at J; junction bases unmatched: 8. This CDR3 reads CASSLAGGASHTQYF. In nucleotides, the CDR3 is TGTGCCAGCAGTTTAGCGGGAGGCGCCTCCCATACGCAGTATTTT.

The chain has TRBV11-2 and TRBJ1-4; D not resolved. CDR1 and CDR2 (germline): SGHAT, FQNNGV. Between the trimmed V and J ends, which lost 5 bases and 8 bases, there was a span of 12 bases. CDR3 length equals 13 residues. The CDR3 sequence: CASSQAPREKLFF. The CDR3 region has the DNA TGTGCCAGCAGCCAGGCTCCGAGAGAAAAACTGTTTTTT.

The chain links TRBV2 to TRBJ1-3; 11 nucleotides agree with TRBD1. This CDR3 has 15 residues. The V gene's germline CDR1 is SNHLY and CDR2 FYNNEI. The V gene end was trimmed by 6 bases and the J gene end by 4 bases; junction bases not matched to a gene: 5. CDR3: CASRGQGAGGNTIYF. CDR3 bases: TGTGCCAGCAGAGGACAGGGGGCAGGAGGAAACACCATATATTTT.

This clone was picked up a small number of times. This chain connects TRBV6-1 to TRBJ2-1, with TRBD2 matching over 10 bases. This CDR3 is 15 amino acids long. From germline, CDR1 is MNHNS and CDR2 SASEGT. Trimming removed 6 bases from V and 3 bases from J; junction bases left unmatched: 5. CDR3 sequence (DNA): TGTGCCAGCAGCGAGCTAGCGGGAGACTACAATGAGCAGTTCTTC. Protein product: CASSELAGDYNEQFF.

This chain joins TRBV4-3 and TRBJ2-7; 12 bases fit TRBD1. This CDR3 is built from 15 residues. Germline CDR1 LGHNA, CDR2 YSLEER. V trimming: 4 bases; J trimming: 5 bases; junction bases outside the gene matches: 6. The chain's CDR3 is CASSLGQGAVNEQYF. The CDR3 DNA reads TGCGCCAGCAGCCTGGGACAGGGGGCGGTCAACGAGCAGTACTTC.

V gene TRBV6-1 combines with J gene TRBJ2-5, with D tentatively TRBD2 (5 bases). The germline gives CDR1 MNHNS, CDR2 SASEGT. The CDR3 has 15 amino acids. V gave up 4 bases and J gave up 3 bases, with 15 bases separating them. CDR3 sequence: CASSGQAGLEETQYF. CDR3 in DNA: TGTGCCAGCAGTGGCCAGGCAGGACTCGAAGAGACCCAGTACTTC.

The chain couples TRBV7-9 to TRBJ2-7; 14 bases agree with TRBD2. J lost 3 bases, V lost 2 bases, and 9 bases had no gene match. CDR1 is SEHNR, CDR2 FQNEAQ, per germline (reference sequence). The CDR3 is 18 amino acids. This CDR3 is CASSLMGLAGVEFYEQYF. The CDR3 DNA follows: TGTGCCAGCAGCTTAATGGGACTAGCGGGAGTCGAGTTCTACGAGCAGTACTTC. The full variable domain, with the rest looked up from reference TRBV7-9 and TRBJ2-7, is DTGVSQNPRHKITKRGQNVTFRCDPISEHNRLYWYRQTLGQGPEFLTYFQNEAQLEKSRLLSDRFSAERPKGSFSTLEIQRTEQGDSAMYLCASSLMGLAGVEFYEQYFGPGTRLTVT.

V usage is TRBV6-6 and J usage is TRBJ1-6, with 8 nucleotides matching TRBD1. CDR3 length equals 15 residues. Losses at the gene ends were 4 bases for V and 6 bases for J; bases not matched to a gene: 5. Germline V gene data show CDR1 as MNHNY and CDR2 as SVGAGI (reference sequence). Here the CDR3 DNA reads TGTGCCAGCAGTTCGTCAGGGGGCGTTAATTCACCCCTCCACTTT. The encoded protein is CASSSSGGVNSPLHF.

V gene TRBV25-1 combines with J gene TRBJ2-3, with D possibly matching TRBD2 (6 bases). Looked up from germline, CDR1 is MGHDK and CDR2 is SYGVNS. Deletions cut 6 bases from V and 0 bases from J, with 16 bases between. The CDR3 contains 16 residues. CDR3: CASRKVGGKSTDTQYF. As DNA, the CDR3 is TGTGCCAGCAGGAAAGTGGGCGGGAAAAGCACAGATACGCAGTATTTT.

The V gene is TRBV2, the J gene TRBJ2-7; 10 bases match TRBD1. With 4 bases clipped from V and 6 bases from J, the junction kept 12 bases outside the gene matches. Germline V lookup: CDR1 SNHLY, CDR2 FYNNEI. The CDR3 extends over 16 amino acids. The CDR3 loop is CASSGQGATSGSEQYF. CDR3 DNA sequence: TGTGCCAGCAGTGGACAGGGGGCGACTAGTGGGTCCGAGCAGTACTTC.

This rearrangement joins TRBV11-2 to TRBJ2-7, with TRBD2 matching 12 bases. V was pared by 5 bases and J by 3 bases, with 5 bases of the junction left unmatched. CDR3 length: 15 residues. CDR1 is SGHAT and CDR2 is FQNNGV in the germline V gene. The CDR3 sequence is CASSRGTSGFYEQYF. The CDR3 DNA reads TGTGCCAGCAGCCGAGGGACTAGCGGGTTCTACGAGCAGTACTTC.

The chain links TRBV18 to TRBJ1-1; 7 bases are a match to TRBD1. Germline CDR1 is KGHSH and CDR2 is LQKENI. The CDR3 extends over 16 amino acids. V shed 3 bases, J shed 1 base, and the junction held 8 bases outside the gene matches. DNA of the CDR3: TGTGCCAGCTCACCTGTTCAGACAGGGTCGAACACTGAAGCTTTCTTT. Translation gives CASSPVQTGSNTEAFF.

The chain joins TRBV5-6 to TRBJ2-2, with 7 bases matching TRBD1. Germline V lookup: CDR1 SGHDT, CDR2 YYEEEE. The V gene end was trimmed by 2 bases and the J gene end by 2 bases; junction bases not matched to a gene: 6. This CDR3 has 16 amino acids. CDR3 amino acids: CASSLWAGGNTGELFF. Written as DNA, the CDR3 is TGTGCCAGCAGCTTATGGGCAGGGGGAAACACCGGGGAGCTGTTTTTT.

This clone was counted a few times. CDR3 sequence reads: CASFGRLNTEAFF. The CDR3 DNA is TGTGCCAGTTTCGGGAGATTGAACACTGAAGCTTTCTTT. The chain links TRBV19 to TRBJ1-1; D gene uncertain. The CDR3 sequence is 13 residues long. Trimming shortened V by 8 bases and J by 0 bases, and 10 bases separated the two germline ends. The V gene's germline CDR1 is LNHDA and CDR2 SQIVND (reference sequence). Full variable domain (remainder filled in from reference TRBV19 and TRBJ1-1): DGGITQSPKYLFRKEGQNVTLSCEQNLNHDAMYWYRQDPGQGLRLIYYSQIVNDFQKGDIAEGYSVSREKKESFPLTVTSAQKNPTAFYLCASFGRLNTEAFFGQGTRLTVV.

The rearrangement uses TRBV9 and TRBJ2-5, with TRBD2 matching 12 bases. Germline V gene data show CDR1 as SGDLS and CDR2 as YYNGEE. Trimming removed 0 bases from V and 9 bases from J; junction bases left unmatched: 18. The CDR3 consists of 19 residues. CDR3 coding DNA: TGTGCCAGCAGCGTAGTAAGGCCCAAGGGACTAGCGGGCTTAAGGGCCCAGTACTTC. This sequence encodes CASSVVRPKGLAGLRAQYF. Variable domain in full (rest from reference TRBV9 and TRBJ2-5): DSGVTQTPKHLITATGQRVTLRCSPRSGDLSVYWYQQSLDQGLQFLIQYYNGEERAKGNILERFSAQQFPDLHSELNLSSLELGDSALYFCASSVVRPKGLAGLRAQYFGPGTRLLVL.

The J gene is TRBJ2-3, the V gene TRBV7-2, with 8 bases aligning to TRBD2. This CDR3 is 18 amino acids long. The trim removed 3 bases at V and 4 bases at J, leaving 15 bases unmatched. Germline V gives CDR1 SGHTA, CDR2 FQGNSA. CDR3 sequence reads: CASSLQTSGPAGADTQYF. In nucleotides, the CDR3 is TGTGCCAGCAGCTTGCAAACTAGCGGTCCCGCAGGGGCAGATACGCAGTATTTT.

This CDR3 is CASSVGVASSYEQYF. The CDR3 DNA reads as TGTGCCAGCAGCGTAGGGGTAGCTAGCTCCTACGAGCAGTACTTC. J is TRBJ2-7 and V is TRBV9; D uncertain. Deletions cut 0 bases from V and 0 bases from J, with 10 bases between. Germline CDR1 is SGDLS and CDR2 is YYNGEE. The CDR3 extends over 15 amino acids.

The V and J genes are TRBV6-1 and TRBJ1-5; D perhaps matches TRBD1 (5 bases). The germline V and J ends were trimmed by 7 bases and 9 bases, with 10 bases remaining between them. This CDR3 is 11 amino acids long. Germline CDR1 reads MNHNS; CDR2 reads SASEGT. The CDR3 is CASNDGGPQHF. The CDR3 region has the DNA TGTGCCAGCAACGACGGGGGGCCCCAGCATTTT.

This rearrangement joins TRBV9 to TRBJ1-3; TRBD1 aligns across 9 bases. V shed 4 bases, J shed 2 bases, and the junction held 4 bases outside the gene matches. The CDR3 is 15 amino acids. Germline values: CDR1 SGDLS, CDR2 YYNGEE. CDR3 loop: CASSRGTGTGNTIYF. CDR3 coding DNA: TGTGCCAGCAGCAGAGGGACAGGGACTGGAAACACCATATATTTT.

The gene calls are TRBV28 and TRBJ2-1; D gene uncertain. The V gene's germline CDR1 is MDHEN and CDR2 SYDVKM. The CDR3 extends over 17 amino acids. V was cut by 10 bases and J by 0 bases, with 22 bases left in between. The DNA of the CDR3 is TGTGCCACCGAAGGATCACCGGGTATCAGCTCCTACAATGAGCAGTTCTTC. This gives the protein CATEGSPGISSYNEQFF.

The chain is built from TRBV19 and TRBJ1-2; D is unclear. This CDR3 region has 13 residues. V shed 5 bases and J shed 7 bases, with 14 bases lying between them. CDR1 LNHDA and CDR2 SQIVND come from the germline V gene (reference sequence). CDR3: CASSPSEASGYTF. CDR3 nucleotide sequence: TGTGCCAGTAGTCCCTCCGAGGCATCTGGCTACACCTTC.

The chain combines TRBV7-9 with TRBJ1-2; D call uncertain. The germline V gene has CDR1 SEHNR and CDR2 FQNEAQ (reference sequence). The CDR3 extends over 14 amino acids. Trimming pared 2 bases from V and 4 bases from J, leaving 11 bases between. The CDR3 loop is CASSLSHPSYGYTF. The CDR3 DNA reads TGTGCCAGCAGCTTATCTCATCCCTCCTATGGCTACACCTTC.